The 16 T cell receptor beta chains reported below all come from one sample, sequenced in a study of identical twins (dated by TCRdb to about 2016). The library was produced with 5' RACE. TCRdb names Illumina HiSeq 2000 as the instrument used. In-frame beta chains were kept once TCRdb had trimmed the public reads at Q25 with fastp and called clones with MiXCR. Rows matching on CDR3 protein sequence are summarized as one entry with the most common DNA and genes. This sample comprises fewer than 250,000 distinct CDR3 sequences, around 9.6% of them detected only once. The ten largest account for 4% to 6% of the sample. Sequenced material: memory (CD45RO+) T cells sorted from blood. Reading the label with the study, this specimen's cell subset or site is: CD45RO+ enriched T cells. Every receptor here comes from a woman younger than 35 in good health.

This clonotype has only a few counts. V is TRBV2 and J is TRBJ2-3; 11 bases align to TRBD1. Per germline, CDR1 SNHLY and CDR2 FYNNEI. CDR3 size: 21 residues. The J segment lost 1 base and the V segment lost 2 bases, leaving 17 bases of the junction unmatched. CDR3 sequence (DNA): TGTGCCAGCAGTGAAACGAGACCGAGGACAGGGGGCAGGGGCGGCACAGATACGCAGTATTTT. It is translated as CASSETRPRTGGRGGTDTQYF.

This clonotype was seen a few times. This rearrangement joins TRBV13 to TRBJ2-5; no definite D call. This CDR3 has 13 residues. V was shortened by 8 bases and J by 4 bases, with 14 bases between the two germline ends. CDR1 PRHDT and CDR2 FYEKMQ come from the germline V gene (reference sequence). The CDR3 region is CASSGLSIETQYF. Here the CDR3 DNA reads TGTGCCAGCTCAGGCTTATCCATAGAGACCCAGTACTTC.

This clonotype was seen at least ten times. This chain joins TRBV6-1 and TRBJ2-1, with a tentative D call TRBD2 (6 bases). The CDR3 has 14 amino acids. With 9 bases removed from V and 9 bases from J, the gap between germline ends came to 21 bases. Germline values: CDR1 MNHNS, CDR2 SASEGT. In DNA, the CDR3 is TGTGCCAGTTTAGCCGACCAAGAGGGAGGTGAGCAGTTCTTC. It encodes CASLADQEGGEQFF.

This clonotype was counted ten times or more. V and J are TRBV5-5 and TRBJ2-1; D gene uncertain. The germline CDR1 and CDR2 sequences are SGHKS and YYEKEE (reference sequence). V gave up 7 bases and J gave up 3 bases, with 11 bases separating them. The CDR3 extends over 13 amino acids. DNA for the CDR3: TGTGCCAGCTCGAGGACCCTCTACAATGAGCAGTTCTTC. It encodes CASSRTLYNEQFF.

The table lists this clonotype with a few counts. The chain has TRBV20-1 and TRBJ2-2; D possibly matches TRBD1 or TRBD2 (5 bases each). The V gene's germline CDR1 is DFQATT and CDR2 SNEGSKA (reference sequence). This CDR3 region has 14 residues. V was clipped by 1 base and J by 5 bases, with 11 bases between them. Here the CDR3 DNA reads TGCAGTGCTAGAGTTGGGGGTGGAACCGGGGAGCTGTTTTTT. It codes for CSARVGGGTGELFF.

The rearrangement uses TRBV11-2 and TRBJ2-1; 7 bases are a match to TRBD2. CDR1 SGHAT and CDR2 FQNNGV come from the germline V gene. The CDR3 is 15 residues long. V lost 6 bases and J lost 7; bases outside the gene matches: 12. The CDR3 DNA reads TGTGCCAGCAGGGGATGGGGCGGGAGTGGAAATGAGCAGTTCTTC. Residues: CASRGWGGSGNEQFF.

The sample holds many counts of this clonotype. The gene calls are TRBV7-2 and TRBJ1-4, with D unresolved. CDR3 length: 13 amino acids. The V and J ends lost 5 bases and 8 bases respectively, with 12 bases between them. Per germline, CDR1 SGHTA and CDR2 FQGNSA. The CDR3 nucleotides are TGTGCCAGCAGCCCGGGTGGTGGAGAAAAACTGTTTTTT. Translating gives CASSPGGGEKLFF.

V gene TRBV12-3 or TRBV12-4 combines with J gene TRBJ2-5; 9 nucleotides match TRBD1. V dropped 1 base and J dropped 4; count of bases not matched to a gene: 4. This CDR3 is built from 15 residues. The CDR3 coding sequence is TGTGCCAGCAGTTTAGGGGACAGGGTTTCAGAGACCCAGTACTTC. This translates into CASSLGDRVSETQYF.

This clonotype was counted at least ten times. V usage is TRBV4-1 and J usage is TRBJ2-1; D not resolved. CDR3 size: 16 residues. The germline CDR1 and CDR2 sequences are MGHRA and YSYEKL. Trimming removed 4 bases from V and 4 bases from J, with 17 bases in between. Written as DNA, the CDR3 is TGCGCCAGCAGCCCCCGAACGGACGTGCTATACAATGAGCAGTTCTTC. Translating it yields CASSPRTDVLYNEQFF.

The chain couples TRBV6-5 to TRBJ2-7, with TRBD1 identical over 8 bases. The CDR3 has 15 residues. Per the germline V gene, CDR1 is MNHEY and CDR2 is SVGAGI. J lost 4 bases, V lost 4 bases, and 9 bases had no gene match. The CDR3 spells CASSSAGTGRYEQYF. The CDR3, as DNA: TGTGCCAGCAGTTCTGCCGGGACAGGTAGATACGAGCAGTACTTC.

CDR3 sequence (DNA): TGTGCCAGCAGCTTGGATCCTGCTAGCGGCATACGTGAGCAGTTCTTC. Translation gives CASSLDPASGIREQFF. This sequence joins TRBV5-4 and TRBJ2-1; 7 bases agree with TRBD2. Germline V lookup: CDR1 SGHNT, CDR2 YYREEE (reference sequence). CDR3 length: 16 amino acids. V lost 0 bases to trimming and J lost 9 bases; unmatched junction nucleotides: 12. The whole variable domain, filled in from reference TRBV5-4 and TRBJ2-1, reads ETGVTQSPTHLIKTRGQQVTLRCSSQSGHNTVSWYQQALGQGPQFIFQYYREEENGRGNFPPRFSGLQFPNYSSELNVNALELDDSALYLCASSLDPASGIREQFFGPGTRLTVL.

This clonotype came up many times. The chain combines TRBV5-5 with TRBJ2-7; TRBD1 is a possible D gene (6 bases). Germline V gene data show CDR1 as SGHKS and CDR2 as YYEKEE (reference sequence). The ends were cut back, 4 bases at V and 5 bases at J, with 25 bases in the middle. This CDR3 is built from 17 residues. This chain's CDR3 is CASSQQLSRLQGNEQYF. CDR3 in DNA: TGTGCCAGCAGCCAACAATTATCCCGCCTGCAGGGGAACGAGCAGTACTTC.

This clonotype was seen many times. Germline is not matched at one junction end, which may reflect a read error. The V and J genes are TRBV11-1 and TRBJ2-5; TRBD1 is a possible D gene (6 bases). The length of the CDR3 is 17 residues. Looked up from germline, CDR1 is SGHAT and CDR2 is FQDESV (reference sequence). CDR3 bases: TGTGCCAGCAGCTTACTGTTTGCGACAGGCGGCCAACAGACCCAGTACTTC. It specifies CASSLLFATGGQQTQYF.

V gene TRBV5-4 combines with J gene TRBJ2-5, with D unclear. The germline V and J ends were trimmed by 3 bases and 2 bases, with 11 bases remaining between them. The CDR3 length is 14 residues. The germline CDR1 and CDR2 sequences are SGHNT and YYREEE (reference sequence). The CDR3 bases are TGTGCCAGCAGCTCAGCCCAATTACAAGAGACCCAGTACTTC. Translation gives CASSSAQLQETQYF. The whole variable domain, remainder taken from reference TRBV5-4 and TRBJ2-5, is ETGVTQSPTHLIKTRGQQVTLRCSSQSGHNTVSWYQQALGQGPQFIFQYYREEENGRGNFPPRFSGLQFPNYSSELNVNALELDDSALYLCASSSAQLQETQYFGPGTRLLVL.

This clonotype has only a few counts. The chain combines TRBV20-1 with TRBJ1-2; D is possibly TRBD1 (6 bases). This CDR3 spans 13 amino acids. The V end was cut by 6 bases, the J end by 4 bases, with 15 bases between. Per germline, CDR1 DFQATT and CDR2 SNEGSKA (reference sequence). CDR3 nucleotides: TGCAGTGCGCCGGAGACAGGCCCCTATGGCTACACCTTC. Translated, it gives CSAPETGPYGYTF.

This clonotype turned up a few times. This chain connects TRBV18 to TRBJ2-7; D is perhaps TRBD2 (5 bases). The V and J ends lost 3 bases and 5 bases respectively, with 14 bases between them. The CDR3 is 14 residues long. Germline V CDR1 and CDR2: KGHSH, LQKENI. CDR3: CASSPLAVPNEQYF. In DNA, the CDR3 is TGTGCCAGCTCACCTCTAGCCGTACCCAACGAGCAGTACTTC.